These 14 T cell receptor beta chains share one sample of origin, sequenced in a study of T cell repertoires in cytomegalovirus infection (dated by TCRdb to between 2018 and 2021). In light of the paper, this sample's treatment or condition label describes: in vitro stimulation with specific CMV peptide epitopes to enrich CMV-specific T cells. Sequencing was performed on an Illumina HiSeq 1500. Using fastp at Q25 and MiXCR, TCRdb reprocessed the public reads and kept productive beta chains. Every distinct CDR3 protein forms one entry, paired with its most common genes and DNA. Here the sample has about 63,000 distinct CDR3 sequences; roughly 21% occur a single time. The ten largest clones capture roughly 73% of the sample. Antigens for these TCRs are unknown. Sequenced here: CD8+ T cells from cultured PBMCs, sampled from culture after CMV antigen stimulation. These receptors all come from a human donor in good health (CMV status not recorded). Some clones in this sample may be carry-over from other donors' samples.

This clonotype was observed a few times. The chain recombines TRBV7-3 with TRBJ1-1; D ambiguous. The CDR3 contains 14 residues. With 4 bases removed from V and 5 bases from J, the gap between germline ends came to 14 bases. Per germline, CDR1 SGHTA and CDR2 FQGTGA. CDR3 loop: CASSSTPGDTEAFF. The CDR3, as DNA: TGTGCCAGCAGCTCTACACCTGGAGATACTGAAGCTTTCTTT.

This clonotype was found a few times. This CDR3 is CASSPRETYEQYF. The CDR3 DNA reads TGTGCCAGCAGTCCTAGAGAGACCTACGAGCAGTACTTC. This chain connects TRBV6-2 or TRBV6-3 to TRBJ2-7, with D hard to call. This CDR3 is 13 amino acids long. Trimming took 5 bases from V and 2 from J, leaving 10 bases between them. Germline-derived CDR1 and CDR2 are MNHEY and SVGEGT.

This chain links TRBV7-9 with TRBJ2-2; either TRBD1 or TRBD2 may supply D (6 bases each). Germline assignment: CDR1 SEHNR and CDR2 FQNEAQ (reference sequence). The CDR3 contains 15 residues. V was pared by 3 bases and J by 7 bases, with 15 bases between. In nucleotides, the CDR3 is TGTGCCAGCAGCTTCCGGGGACACGGGAGCGGGGAGCTGTTTTTT. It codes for CASSFRGHGSGELFF.

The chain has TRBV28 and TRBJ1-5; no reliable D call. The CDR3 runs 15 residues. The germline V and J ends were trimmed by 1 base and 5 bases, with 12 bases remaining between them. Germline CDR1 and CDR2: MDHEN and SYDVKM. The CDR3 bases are TGTGCCAGCAGTTTATTGGGGTCAAGAGATCAGCCCCAGCATTTT. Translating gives CASSLLGSRDQPQHF.

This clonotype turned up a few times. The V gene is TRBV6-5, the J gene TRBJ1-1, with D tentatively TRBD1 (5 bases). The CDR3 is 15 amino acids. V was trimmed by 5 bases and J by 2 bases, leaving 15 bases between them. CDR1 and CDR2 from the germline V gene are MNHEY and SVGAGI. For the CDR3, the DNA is TGTGCCAGCAGTGCAACCGGGACGGCCAACACTGAAGCTTTCTTT. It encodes CASSATGTANTEAFF.

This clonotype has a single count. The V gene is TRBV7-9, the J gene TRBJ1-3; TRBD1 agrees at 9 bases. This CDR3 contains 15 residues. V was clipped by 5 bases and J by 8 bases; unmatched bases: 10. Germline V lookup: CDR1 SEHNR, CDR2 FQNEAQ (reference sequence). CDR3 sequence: CASSAPGQGIDTIYF. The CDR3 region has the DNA TGTGCCAGCAGCGCACCCGGACAGGGGATAGACACCATATATTTT.

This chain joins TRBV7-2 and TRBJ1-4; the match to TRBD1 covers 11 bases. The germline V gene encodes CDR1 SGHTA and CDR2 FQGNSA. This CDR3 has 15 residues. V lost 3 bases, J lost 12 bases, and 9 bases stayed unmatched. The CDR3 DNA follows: TGTGCCAGCAGCTTCGGGGACAGGGGGATGAGTGAACTGTTTTTT. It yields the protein CASSFGDRGMSELFF.

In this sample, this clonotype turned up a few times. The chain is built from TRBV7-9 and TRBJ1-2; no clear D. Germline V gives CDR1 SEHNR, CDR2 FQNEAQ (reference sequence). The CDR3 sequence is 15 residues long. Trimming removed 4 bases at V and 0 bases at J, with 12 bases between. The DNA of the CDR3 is TGTGCCAGCAGCTCCGCTCTGGGAGCTAACTATGGCTACACCTTC. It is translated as CASSSALGANYGYTF.

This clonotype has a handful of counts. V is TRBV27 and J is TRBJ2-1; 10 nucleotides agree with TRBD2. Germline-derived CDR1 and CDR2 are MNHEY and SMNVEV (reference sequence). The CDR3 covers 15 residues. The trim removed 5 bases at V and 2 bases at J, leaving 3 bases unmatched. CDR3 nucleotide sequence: TGTGCCAGCAGTCGAACTAGCGGGGCCTACAATGAGCAGTTCTTC. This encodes CASSRTSGAYNEQFF.

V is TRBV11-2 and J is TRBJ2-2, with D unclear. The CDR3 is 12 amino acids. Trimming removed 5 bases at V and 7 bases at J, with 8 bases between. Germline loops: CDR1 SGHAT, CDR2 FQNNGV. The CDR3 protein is CASSHTVGELFF. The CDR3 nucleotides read TGTGCCAGCAGCCATACTGTCGGGGAGCTGTTTTTT.

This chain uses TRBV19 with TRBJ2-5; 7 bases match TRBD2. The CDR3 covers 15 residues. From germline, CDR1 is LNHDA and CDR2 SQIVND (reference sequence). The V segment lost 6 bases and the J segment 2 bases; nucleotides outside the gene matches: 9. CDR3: CASRRAAGMQETQYF. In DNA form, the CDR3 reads TGTGCCAGTAGACGGGCAGCGGGGATGCAAGAGACCCAGTACTTC.

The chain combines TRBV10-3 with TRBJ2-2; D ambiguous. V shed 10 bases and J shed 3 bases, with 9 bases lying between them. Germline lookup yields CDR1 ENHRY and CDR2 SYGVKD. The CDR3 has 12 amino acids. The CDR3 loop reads CATGPYTGELFF. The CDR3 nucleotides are TGTGCCACCGGGCCGTACACCGGGGAGCTGTTTTTT.

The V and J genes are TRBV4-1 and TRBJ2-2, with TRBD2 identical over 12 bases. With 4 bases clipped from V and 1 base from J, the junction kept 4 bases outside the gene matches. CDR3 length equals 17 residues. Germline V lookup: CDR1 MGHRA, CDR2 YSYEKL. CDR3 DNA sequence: TGCGCCAGCAGCCTGAGGGGACTAGCGGGGAACACCGGGGAGCTGTTTTTT. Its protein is CASSLRGLAGNTGELFF.

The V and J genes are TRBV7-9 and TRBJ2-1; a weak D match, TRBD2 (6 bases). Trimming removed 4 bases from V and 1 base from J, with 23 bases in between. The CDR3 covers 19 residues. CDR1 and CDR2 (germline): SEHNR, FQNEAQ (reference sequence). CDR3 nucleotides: TGTGCCAGCAGCTCCCCCGAAGTGAAGTATGGGGGGTCCTACAATGAGCAGTTCTTC. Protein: CASSSPEVKYGGSYNEQFF.